This T cell receptor beta chain originates from a study of T cell responses to AZD1222 COVID-19 vaccine. TCRdb's table, derived via immunoSEQ multiplex PCR, lists solely in-frame clones and lacks some. The sample has approximately 120,000 clones, 92% seen once. This CDR3 is 13 amino acids long. CDR1 and CDR2 (germline): LNHDA, SQIVND (reference sequence). The V gene lost 1 base and the J gene lost 3 bases, with 7 bases spanning the gap. Source: peripheral blood, taken on day 0 of AZD1222 vaccination. The gene calls are TRBV19 and TRBJ2-7; D remains unclear. This TCR was recovered from an adult in good health. The CDR3 sequence is CASSIVYGYEQYF. As DNA, the CDR3 is TGTGCCAGTAGTATAGTGTACGGCTACGAGCAGTACTTC.